These 19 T cell receptor beta chains share one sample of origin, sequenced in a study of technical replicates of blood from a handful of donors. Sequencing was performed with immunoSEQ multiplex PCR; in TCRdb, only in-frame clones are kept and a portion is missing. The data hold about 98,000 clones, with approximately 96% observed a single time. The specimen sequenced was T cells isolated from PBMCs. These receptors were collected from a human donor in good health.

The rearrangement links TRBV27 to TRBJ2-1; 12 bases line up with TRBD2. The CDR3 totals 16 residues. Germline values: CDR1 MNHEY, CDR2 SMNVEV (reference sequence). V gave up 6 bases and J gave up 4 bases; unmatched junction bases: 7. The CDR3 reads CASRPGGLAGYNEQFF. In nucleotides, the CDR3 is TGTGCCAGCAGACCTGGGGGACTAGCGGGTTACAATGAGCAGTTCTTC.

V and J are TRBV18 and TRBJ2-7; 8 bases match TRBD1. Germline V gene lookup returns CDR1 KGHSH and CDR2 LQKENI. V trimming: 2 bases; J trimming: 2 bases; junction bases outside the gene matches: 11. This CDR3 spans 17 amino acids. CDR3: CASSPGTTGDPPYEQYF. CDR3 nucleotides: TGTGCCAGCTCACCAGGGACGACAGGGGATCCCCCCTACGAGCAGTACTTC. Combining the CDR3 with reference TRBV18 and TRBJ2-7 gives the whole variable domain NAGVMQNPRHLVRRRGQEARLRCSPMKGHSHVYWYRQLPEEGLKFMVYLQKENIIDESGMPKERFSAEFPKEGPSILRIQQVVRGDSAAYFCASSPGTTGDPPYEQYFGPGTRLTVT.

The chain couples TRBV29-1 to TRBJ1-2; 9 bases line up with TRBD1. This CDR3 contains 13 residues. J gave up 6 bases and V 3 bases, and 5 bases lay outside the gene matches. The germline CDR1 and CDR2 sequences are SQVTM and ANQGSEA. CDR3 loop: CSVEKQGAHGYTF. Here the CDR3 DNA reads TGCAGCGTTGAGAAACAGGGGGCGCATGGCTACACCTTC. The variable domain in full, completed from reference TRBV29-1 and TRBJ1-2, reads SAVISQKPSRDICQRGTSLTIQCQVDSQVTMMFWYRQQPGQSLTLIATANQGSEATYESGFVIDKFPISRPNLTFSTLTVSNMSPEDSSIYLCSVEKQGAHGYTFGSGTRLTVV.

V and J are TRBV25-1 and TRBJ2-3; 7 bases are a match to TRBD1. The ends lost 4 bases at V and 2 bases at J; junction bases unmatched: 9. The CDR3 contains 16 residues. Germline lookup yields CDR1 MGHDK and CDR2 SYGVNS. The CDR3 DNA sequence: TGTGCCAGCAGTGGGGGGTTGGACAGGTTCACAGATACGCAGTATTTT. Amino acids: CASSGGLDRFTDTQYF.

This clone has a single count. CDR3 sequence reads: CASSKPLTEFNEKLFF. The CDR3 coding sequence is TGTGCCAGCAGCAAACCCTTGACAGAATTTAATGAAAAACTGTTTTTT. The chain links TRBV21-1 to TRBJ1-4; the DNA was not compared with TRBD1, the D call given in the table. TRBV21-1 is labeled a pseudogene. CDR3 length: 16 amino acids.

This CDR3 reads CASSRGQTYEQYF. The CDR3 coding sequence is TGCGCCAGCAGTCGGGGACAAACCTACGAGCAGTACTTC. V and J are TRBV5-1 and TRBJ2-7; D is possibly TRBD1 (6 bases). V was trimmed by 5 bases and J by 2 bases, leaving 11 bases between them. Germline assignment: CDR1 SGHRS and CDR2 YFSETQ. This CDR3 has 13 amino acids.

This chain connects TRBV4-1 to TRBJ2-7, with 13 bases lining up with TRBD2. The CDR3 has 16 residues. V was clipped by 4 bases and J by 4 bases; unmatched bases: 7. The germline CDR1 and CDR2 sequences are MGHRA and YSYEKL. The CDR3 nucleotides are TGCGCCAGCAGCCCCCCACTAGCGGGAGGGAGGTACGAGCAGTACTTC. Protein sequence: CASSPPLAGGRYEQYF.

This chain connects TRBV4-2 to TRBJ2-7; D is possibly TRBD1 (7 bases). There are 18 residues in the CDR3. The germline CDR1 and CDR2 sequences are LGHNA and YNFKEQ. V was trimmed by 1 base and J by 2 bases, leaving 21 bases between them. CDR3 amino acids: CASSQAYDRDSFAYEQYF. CDR3 in DNA: TGTGCCAGCAGCCAAGCCTATGACAGGGACTCTTTCGCCTACGAGCAGTACTTC.

V usage is TRBV28 and J usage is TRBJ1-4; D not resolved. This CDR3 region has 16 residues. CDR1 and CDR2 from the germline V gene are MDHEN and SYDVKM. The V end lost 1 base, the J end lost 0 bases, and 9 bases lay between the germline ends. CDR3 sequence reads: CASSLLAQATNEKLFF. CDR3 bases: TGTGCCAGCAGTTTATTAGCCCAAGCAACTAATGAAAAACTGTTTTTT.

This rearrangement joins TRBV14 to TRBJ1-3; 7 bases agree with TRBD1. This CDR3 region has 15 residues. The trim removed 4 bases at V and 0 bases at J, leaving 3 bases unmatched. The germline V gene encodes CDR1 SGHDN and CDR2 FVKESK. CDR3 in amino acids: CASSRRDSSGNTIYF. As DNA, the CDR3 is TGTGCCAGCAGCCGCAGGGACAGCTCTGGAAACACCATATATTTT.

The chain combines TRBV18 with TRBJ1-1; D is possibly TRBD1 (5 bases). Trimming took 6 bases from V and 4 from J, leaving 9 bases between them. The CDR3 sequence is 12 residues long. Germline assignment: CDR1 KGHSH and CDR2 LQKENI. For the CDR3, the DNA is TGTGCCAGCTCTCCAGGGCCCACTGAAGCTTTCTTT. Translated, it gives CASSPGPTEAFF.

V usage is TRBV14 and J usage is TRBJ1-2, with 8 positions matching TRBD1. CDR1 is SGHDN and CDR2 is FVKESK in the germline V gene. The CDR3 sequence is 14 residues long. J lost 4 bases, V lost 3 bases, and 4 bases had no gene match. The CDR3 protein is CASSHGQGGYGYTF. The CDR3 coding sequence is TGTGCCAGCAGCCACGGACAGGGTGGCTATGGCTACACCTTC.

The V call is TRBV6-5, the J call TRBJ2-1, with D perhaps matching TRBD2 (7 bases). Germline values: CDR1 MNHEY, CDR2 SVGAGI. V shed 5 bases and J shed 8 bases, with 19 bases lying between them. The CDR3 runs 15 residues. The chain's CDR3 is CASSMNPGGFYEQFF. CDR3 DNA sequence: TGTGCCAGCAGTATGAATCCGGGGGGCTTCTATGAGCAGTTCTTC.

The chain uses TRBV28 and TRBJ1-1; possible D gene TRBD1, 5 bases. The CDR3 is 16 amino acids. Trimming took off 4 bases at V and 3 bases at J, with 18 bases between the two ends. The germline gives CDR1 MDHEN, CDR2 SYDVKM. The CDR3 loop reads CASSSPGGGRYTEAFF. The CDR3 DNA follows: TGTGCCAGCAGTTCACCGGGCGGGGGTAGATACACTGAAGCTTTCTTT.

The chain joins TRBV7-9 to TRBJ1-1; the match to TRBD1 covers 8 bases. CDR1 is SEHNR, CDR2 FQNEAQ, per germline (reference sequence). This CDR3 comprises 13 residues. The J segment lost 0 bases and the V segment lost 11 bases, leaving 5 bases of the junction unmatched. The CDR3 sequence is CAGQGLMNTEAFF. The CDR3 DNA reads TGTGCCGGACAGGGTCTTATGAACACTGAAGCTTTCTTT. The entire variable domain, with the rest obtained from reference TRBV7-9 and TRBJ1-1, is as follows: DTGVSQNPRHKITKRGQNVTFRCDPISEHNRLYWYRQTLGQGPEFLTYFQNEAQLEKSRLLSDRFSAERPKGSFSTLEIQRTEQGDSAMYLCAGQGLMNTEAFFGQGTRLTVV.

V gene TRBV28 combines with J gene TRBJ1-2; 9 positions agree with TRBD1. The CDR3 is 13 amino acids. Germline CDR1 MDHEN, CDR2 SYDVKM. V gave up 4 bases and J gave up 4 bases; unmatched junction bases: 1. CDR3 sequence reads: CASSSDRGYGYTF. The CDR3 region has the DNA TGTGCCAGCAGTTCGGACAGGGGCTATGGCTACACCTTC.

The chain is built from TRBV28 and TRBJ2-1; TRBD2 matches at 10 bases. V shed 8 bases and J 6 bases; nucleotides not matched to a gene: 7. This CDR3 has 14 amino acids. The germline gives CDR1 MDHEN, CDR2 SYDVKM. CDR3 DNA sequence: TGTGCCAGCTTAGCTAGCGGGAGAGGCAATGAGCAGTTCTTC. Amino acid sequence: CASLASGRGNEQFF.

The chain is built from TRBV19 and TRBJ2-3; 9 nucleotides line up with TRBD2. The CDR3 totals 16 residues. Losses at the gene ends were 8 bases for V and 2 bases for J; bases not matched to a gene: 11. The germline CDR1 and CDR2 sequences are LNHDA and SQIVND (reference sequence). CDR3 sequence: CASDGVAGGPTDTQYF. The CDR3 DNA sequence: TGTGCCAGTGATGGGGTGGCGGGAGGGCCCACAGATACGCAGTATTTT. Together with reference TRBV19 and TRBJ2-3, the CDR3 gives the full variable domain: DGGITQSPKYLFRKEGQNVTLSCEQNLNHDAMYWYRQDPGQGLRLIYYSQIVNDFQKGDIAEGYSVSREKKESFPLTVTSAQKNPTAFYLCASDGVAGGPTDTQYFGPGTRLTVL.

The rearrangement uses TRBV28 and TRBJ1-2; TRBD1 matches 7 bases. Germline V gene data show CDR1 as MDHEN and CDR2 as SYDVKM. This CDR3 is built from 14 residues. V trimming: 2 bases; J trimming: 4 bases; junction bases outside the gene matches: 4. The CDR3 coding sequence is TGTGCCAGCAGTTTACTCGGGACAGCCTATGGCTACACCTTC. Its translation: CASSLLGTAYGYTF.